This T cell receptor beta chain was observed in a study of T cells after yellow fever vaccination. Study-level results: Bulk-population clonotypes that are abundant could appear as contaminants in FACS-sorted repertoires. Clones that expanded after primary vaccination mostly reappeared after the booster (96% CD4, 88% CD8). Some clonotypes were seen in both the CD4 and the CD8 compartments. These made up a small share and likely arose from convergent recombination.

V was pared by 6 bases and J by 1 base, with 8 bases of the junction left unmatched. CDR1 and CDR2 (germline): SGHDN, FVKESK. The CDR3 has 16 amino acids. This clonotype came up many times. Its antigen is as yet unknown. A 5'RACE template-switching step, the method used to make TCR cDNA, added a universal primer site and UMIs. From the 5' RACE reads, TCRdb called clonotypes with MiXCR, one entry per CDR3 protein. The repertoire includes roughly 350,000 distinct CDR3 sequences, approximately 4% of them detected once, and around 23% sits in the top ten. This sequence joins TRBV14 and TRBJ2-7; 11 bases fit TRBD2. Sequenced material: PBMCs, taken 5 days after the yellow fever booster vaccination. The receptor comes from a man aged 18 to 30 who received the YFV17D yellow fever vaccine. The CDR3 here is CASSLSSGGPSYEQYF. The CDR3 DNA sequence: TGTGCCAGCAGTCTCTCTAGCGGGGGGCCATCCTACGAGCAGTACTTC.